The 11 T cell receptor beta chains in this list originate from one sample, sequenced in a study of blood T cell repertoires in COVID-19. Clones were read by immunoSEQ multiplex PCR, and TCRdb kept only the in-frame ones, dropping some. The sample has 130,000 or so clones; roughly 84% are singletons. Sequencing was done on a sample of PBMCs or T cells enriched from blood (not recorded which). These receptors all come from a woman in her thirties who had recovered from COVID-19.

The chain combines TRBV6-2 or TRBV6-3 with TRBJ2-3; 7 nucleotides align to TRBD2. This CDR3 region has 16 residues. V lost 2 bases and J lost 4; bases outside the gene matches: 9. Germline loops: CDR1 MNHEY, CDR2 SVGEGT. Written as DNA, the CDR3 is TGTGCCAGCAGTTACGGTCTCCGGAGCGGGGCAGATACGCAGTATTTT. This gives the protein CASSYGLRSGADTQYF.

As to this clone: An end of the junction does not agree with germline; a read error may underlie this. The rearrangement joins TRBV12-3 or TRBV12-4 to TRBJ2-1, with a possible D match to TRBD2 (5 bases). CDR3 length: 12 amino acids. The CDR3 DNA reads as TGTGCCAGCAGTCCCGACTACTATGAGCAGTTCTTC. Its translation is CASSPDYYEQFF.

The chain employs TRBV18 and TRBJ2-2, with 9 bases aligning to TRBD2. From germline, CDR1 is KGHSH and CDR2 LQKENI. The junction had 11 bases not matched to a gene; V was cut back by 4 bases and J by 5 bases. The CDR3 loop spans 17 amino acids. CDR3 loop: CASSRLADPVRTGELFF. CDR3 DNA: TGTGCCAGCTCACGACTAGCGGATCCCGTGAGGACCGGGGAGCTGTTTTTT.

The rearrangement links TRBV19 to TRBJ1-5, with TRBD1 identical over 8 bases. J gave up 5 bases and V 6 bases, and 3 bases lay outside the gene matches. The CDR3 is 13 amino acids. CDR1 is LNHDA, CDR2 SQIVND, per germline (reference sequence). The CDR3 coding sequence is TGTGCCAGTAGCTGGACAGGGCATCAGCCCCAGCATTTT. It yields the protein CASSWTGHQPQHF.

This clone came up once. The chain combines TRBV2 with TRBJ2-5, with D possibly matching TRBD2 (6 bases). The germline V gene has CDR1 SNHLY and CDR2 FYNNEI. This CDR3 region has 14 residues. Trimming pared 7 bases from V and 2 bases from J, leaving 14 bases between. In nucleotides, the CDR3 is TGTGCCAGCAAGGGGAGGCAGGTACAAGAGACCCAGTACTTC. Translation: CASKGRQVQETQYF.

The table lists this clone with a count of one. The gene calls are TRBV7-2 and TRBJ1-5, with D perhaps TRBD1 (6 bases). CDR1 is SGHTA, CDR2 FQGNSA, per germline. V lost 1 base and J lost 2, with 12 bases in between. CDR3 length: 16 amino acids. This chain's CDR3 is CASSLVGTNGNQPQHF. The DNA of the CDR3 is TGTGCCAGCAGCTTAGTCGGGACAAACGGCAATCAGCCCCAGCATTTT.

V usage is TRBV11-3 and J usage is TRBJ2-6, with TRBD2 as a possible D gene (6 bases). V lost 5 bases and J 0 bases, leaving 8 bases between the germline ends. CDR3 length: 15 residues. Germline assignment: CDR1 SGHNT and CDR2 YENEEA. CDR3 coding DNA: TGTGCCAGCAGCCCGGGGGACTCTGGGGCCAACGTCCTGACTTTC. It is translated as CASSPGDSGANVLTF.

The rearrangement uses TRBV28 and TRBJ2-7, with D unresolved. Germline-derived CDR1 and CDR2 are MDHEN and SYDVKM. The CDR3 has 15 amino acids. With 1 base removed from V and 5 bases from J, the gap between germline ends came to 15 bases. CDR3 protein: CASSLLAPPRDEQYF. The CDR3 nucleotides read TGTGCCAGCAGTTTATTGGCCCCCCCCCGGGACGAGCAGTACTTC. The full variable domain, completed using reference TRBV28 and TRBJ2-7, is DVKVTQSSRYLVKRTGEKVFLECVQDMDHENMFWYRQDPGLGLRLIYFSYDVKMKEKGDIPEGYSVSREKKERFSLILESASTNQTSMYLCASSLLAPPRDEQYFGPGTRLTVT.

The chain combines TRBV28 with TRBJ2-7; tentative D call: TRBD1 (5 bases). The CDR3 is made up of 15 amino acids. Trimming left V 6 bases short and J 2 bases short, with 17 bases between. From germline, CDR1 is MDHEN and CDR2 SYDVKM. In DNA, the CDR3 is TGTGCCAGCAGAGAGACAGACGGATACACCTACGAGCAGTACTTC. Its translation: CASRETDGYTYEQYF.

The chain couples TRBV5-6 to TRBJ2-4; 10 bases are shared with TRBD2. The V and J ends lost 4 bases and 2 bases, in that order; junction bases with no gene match: 6. Germline V gives CDR1 SGHDT, CDR2 YYEEEE. The CDR3 consists of 16 residues. The CDR3 spells CASSALAGEPKNIQYF. DNA for the CDR3: TGTGCCAGCAGCGCCCTAGCGGGAGAGCCCAAAAACATTCAGTACTTC.

The chain combines TRBV28 with TRBJ1-3; D unresolved. Germline CDR1 reads MDHEN; CDR2 reads SYDVKM. V lost 4 bases, J lost 0 bases, and 13 bases lay in between. The CDR3 has 16 amino acids. The CDR3 protein is CASSSPGSASGNTIYF. CDR3 DNA: TGTGCCAGCAGTTCGCCGGGGTCAGCCTCTGGAAACACCATATATTTT.